This record looks at one T cell receptor beta chain sequence and its context. Antigen unknown. This entry comes from a study of cytomegalovirus exposure and HLA in healthy donors. The PCR ran on 60 Vbeta and 13 Jbeta primers. The table came from immunoSEQ multiplex PCR; TCRdb's copy has only in-frame clones and leaves some out. The sample table includes 200,000 or so clones. General study points: Most TCR sequences proved rare, with some public TCRs found in many donors.

The clonotype comes from a boy between 5 and 17 years old in good health and CMV-seronegative. Source material: PBMCs.

CDR3 DNA sequence: TGTGCCAGTAGTATCTCAGGGGGCGGATCCACTGAAGCTTTCTTT. It yields the protein CASSISGGGSTEAFF. The J gene is TRBJ1-1, the V gene TRBV19; 8 nucleotides agree with TRBD1. Germline CDR1 reads LNHDA; CDR2 reads SQIVND (reference sequence). The V and J ends lost 3 bases and 4 bases, in that order; junction bases with no gene match: 7. The CDR3 is made up of 15 amino acids.